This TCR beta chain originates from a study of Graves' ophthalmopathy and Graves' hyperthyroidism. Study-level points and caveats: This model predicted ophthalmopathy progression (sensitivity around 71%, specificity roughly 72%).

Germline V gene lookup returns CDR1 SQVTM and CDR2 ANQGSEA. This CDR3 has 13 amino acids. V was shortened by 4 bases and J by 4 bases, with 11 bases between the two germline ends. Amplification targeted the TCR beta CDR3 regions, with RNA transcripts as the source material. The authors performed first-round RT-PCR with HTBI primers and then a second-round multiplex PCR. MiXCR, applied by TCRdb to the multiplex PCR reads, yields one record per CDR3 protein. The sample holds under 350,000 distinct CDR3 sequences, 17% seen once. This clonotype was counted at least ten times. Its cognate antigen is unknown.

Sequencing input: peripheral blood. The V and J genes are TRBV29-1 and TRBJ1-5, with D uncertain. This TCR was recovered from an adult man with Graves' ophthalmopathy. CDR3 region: CSVVDQANQPQHF. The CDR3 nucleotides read TGCAGCGTTGTCGACCAGGCTAATCAGCCCCAGCATTTT.